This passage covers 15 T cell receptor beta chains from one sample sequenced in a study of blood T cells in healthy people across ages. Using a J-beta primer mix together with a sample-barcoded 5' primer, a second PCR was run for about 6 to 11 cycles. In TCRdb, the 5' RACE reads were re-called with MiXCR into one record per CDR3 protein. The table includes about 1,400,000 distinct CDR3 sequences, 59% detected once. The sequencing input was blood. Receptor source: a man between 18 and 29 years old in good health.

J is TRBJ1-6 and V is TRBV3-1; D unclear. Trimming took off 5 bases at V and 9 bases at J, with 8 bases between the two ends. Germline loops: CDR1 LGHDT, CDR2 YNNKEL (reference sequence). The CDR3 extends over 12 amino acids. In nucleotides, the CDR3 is TGTGCCAGCAGCACCTTGGGTTCACCCCTCCACTTT. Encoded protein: CASSTLGSPLHF.

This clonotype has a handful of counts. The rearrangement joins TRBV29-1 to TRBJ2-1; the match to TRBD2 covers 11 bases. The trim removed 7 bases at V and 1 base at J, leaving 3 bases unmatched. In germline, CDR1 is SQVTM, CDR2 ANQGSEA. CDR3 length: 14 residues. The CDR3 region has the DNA TGCAGCGGTAGCGGGAGGGCTTCCTACAATGAGCAGTTCTTC. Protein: CSGSGRASYNEQFF.

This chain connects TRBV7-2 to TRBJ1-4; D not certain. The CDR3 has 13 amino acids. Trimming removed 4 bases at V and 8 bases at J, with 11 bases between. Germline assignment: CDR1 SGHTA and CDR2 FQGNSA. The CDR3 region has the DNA TGTGCCAGCAGCTCCAGACTAGGGGAAAAACTGTTTTTT. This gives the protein CASSSRLGEKLFF.

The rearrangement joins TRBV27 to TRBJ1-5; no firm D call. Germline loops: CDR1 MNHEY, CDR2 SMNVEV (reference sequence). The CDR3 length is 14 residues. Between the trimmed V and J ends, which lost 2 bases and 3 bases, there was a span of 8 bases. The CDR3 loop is CASSLGQYNQPQHF. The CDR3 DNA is TGTGCCAGCAGTTTAGGGCAGTACAATCAGCCCCAGCATTTT.

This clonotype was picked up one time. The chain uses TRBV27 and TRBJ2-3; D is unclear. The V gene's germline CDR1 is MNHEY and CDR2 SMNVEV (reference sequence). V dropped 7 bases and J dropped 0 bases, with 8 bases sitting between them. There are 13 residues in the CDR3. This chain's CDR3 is CASTALSTDTQYF. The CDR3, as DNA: TGTGCCAGCACGGCTCTCAGCACAGATACGCAGTATTTT.

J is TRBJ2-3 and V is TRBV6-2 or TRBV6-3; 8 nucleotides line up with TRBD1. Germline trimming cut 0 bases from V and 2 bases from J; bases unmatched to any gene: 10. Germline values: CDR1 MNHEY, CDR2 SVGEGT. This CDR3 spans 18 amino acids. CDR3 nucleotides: TGTGCCAGCAGTTACTCGGGCCGACAGGGGCCCTTCACAGATACGCAGTATTTT. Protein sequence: CASSYSGRQGPFTDTQYF.

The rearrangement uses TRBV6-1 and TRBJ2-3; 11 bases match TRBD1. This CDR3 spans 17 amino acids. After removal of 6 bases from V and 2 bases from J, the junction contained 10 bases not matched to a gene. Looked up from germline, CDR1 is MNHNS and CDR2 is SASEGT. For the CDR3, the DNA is TGTGCCAGCAGAACCCTCCGGACAGGGGGCTTCACAGATACGCAGTATTTT. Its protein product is CASRTLRTGGFTDTQYF.

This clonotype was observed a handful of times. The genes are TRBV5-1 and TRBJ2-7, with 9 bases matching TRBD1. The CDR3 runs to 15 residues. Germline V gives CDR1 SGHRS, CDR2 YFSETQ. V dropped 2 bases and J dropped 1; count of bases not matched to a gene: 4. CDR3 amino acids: CASSFWTGVSYEQYF. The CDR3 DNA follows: TGCGCCAGCAGCTTCTGGACAGGGGTTTCCTACGAGCAGTACTTC. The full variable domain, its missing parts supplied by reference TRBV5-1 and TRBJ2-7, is KAGVTQTPRYLIKTRGQQVTLSCSPISGHRSVSWYQQTPGQGLQFLFEYFSETQRNKGNFPGRFSGRQFSNSRSEMNVSTLELGDSALYLCASSFWTGVSYEQYFGPGTRLTVT.

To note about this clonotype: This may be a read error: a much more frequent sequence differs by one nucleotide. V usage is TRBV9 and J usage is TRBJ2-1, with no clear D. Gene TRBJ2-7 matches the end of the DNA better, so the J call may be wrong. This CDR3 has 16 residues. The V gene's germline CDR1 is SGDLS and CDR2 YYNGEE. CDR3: CASSVDTASSYNEQYF. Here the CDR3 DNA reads TGTGCCAGCAGCGTAGACACCGCCAGCTCCTACAATGAGCAGTACTTC.

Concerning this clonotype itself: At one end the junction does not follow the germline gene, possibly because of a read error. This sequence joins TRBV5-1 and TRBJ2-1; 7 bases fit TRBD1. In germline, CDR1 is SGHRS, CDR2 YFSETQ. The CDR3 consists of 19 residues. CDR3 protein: CASSSTGTVQTNSYNEQFF. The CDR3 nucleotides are TGCGCCAGCAGCTCAACCGGGACAGTCCAAACTAACTCCTACAATGAACAGTTCTTC.

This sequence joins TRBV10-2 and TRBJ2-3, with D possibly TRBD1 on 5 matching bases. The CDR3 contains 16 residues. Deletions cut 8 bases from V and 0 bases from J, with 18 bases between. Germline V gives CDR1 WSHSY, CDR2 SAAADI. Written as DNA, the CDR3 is TGCGCCAGCGTACTCCAGACAGTACCTAGCACAGATACGCAGTATTTT. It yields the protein CASVLQTVPSTDTQYF.

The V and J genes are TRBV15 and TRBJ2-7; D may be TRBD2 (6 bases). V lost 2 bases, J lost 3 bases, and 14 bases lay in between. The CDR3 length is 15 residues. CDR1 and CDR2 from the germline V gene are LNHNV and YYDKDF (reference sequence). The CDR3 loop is CATSRSPGVLYEQYF. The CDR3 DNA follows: TGTGCCACCAGCAGATCCCCGGGGGTGCTCTACGAGCAGTACTTC.

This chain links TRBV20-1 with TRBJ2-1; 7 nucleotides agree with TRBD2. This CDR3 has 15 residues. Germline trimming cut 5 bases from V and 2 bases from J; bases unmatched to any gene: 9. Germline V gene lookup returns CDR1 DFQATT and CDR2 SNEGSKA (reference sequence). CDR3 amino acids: CSAPMGGGAYNEQFF. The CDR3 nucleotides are TGCAGTGCTCCCATGGGGGGAGGGGCCTACAATGAGCAGTTCTTC.

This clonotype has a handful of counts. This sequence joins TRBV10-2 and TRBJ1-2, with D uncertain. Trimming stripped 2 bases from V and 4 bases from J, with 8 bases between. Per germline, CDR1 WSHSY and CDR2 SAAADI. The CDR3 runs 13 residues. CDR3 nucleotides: TGCGCCAGCAGTGAGCTTCCGACCTATGGCTACACCTTC. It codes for CASSELPTYGYTF.

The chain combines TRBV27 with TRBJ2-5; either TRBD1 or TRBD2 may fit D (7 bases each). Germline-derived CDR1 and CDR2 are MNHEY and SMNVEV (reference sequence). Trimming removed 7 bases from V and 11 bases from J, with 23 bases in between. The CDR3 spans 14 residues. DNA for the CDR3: TGTGCCAGCAAGGGGGCTAGCGGCTGCAATGAGCAGTACTTC. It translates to CASKGASGCNEQYF.